These T cell receptor beta chains were read from a single sample in a study. A single record per CDR3 protein comes from TCRdb applying MiXCR to the 5' RACE reads. In the table there are roughly 50,000 distinct CDR3 sequences, roughly 15% of which are singletons. Source material: naive CD4+ T cells sorted from blood. All receptors come from a female donor with breast cancer. Each CDR3 is given with its conserved first and last residue. The order of the fields is D gene, J gene, V gene, CDR3 protein. A D gene is named only where the DNA matches it firmly.

-	TRBJ2-4	TRBV5-1	CASSWGPIGAKNIQYF
TRBD1	TRBJ2-3	TRBV18	CASSPNRDRYSDTQYF
-	TRBJ2-7	TRBV5-1	CASSSRTEGEQYF
-	TRBJ2-7	TRBV7-2	CASSTHQGRYEQYF
-	TRBJ2-7	TRBV4-2	CASSPGTRPYEQYF
-	TRBJ2-1	TRBV7-9	CASSTFRGKSEQFF
TRBD1	TRBJ1-5	TRBV20-1	CSAGTGDNQPQHF
-	TRBJ2-7	TRBV5-1	CASSLEQGRSAEQYF
-	TRBJ2-7	TRBV7-2	CASSLAPADPPYEQYF
TRBD2	TRBJ2-1	TRBV5-1	CASNLAGDNEQFF
-	-	TRBV2	CASSVGRKNTGELFF
TRBD2	TRBJ2-1	TRBV5-1	CASSWILAGAHNEQFF
-	TRBJ2-5	TRBV5-6	CASSLRQQETQYF
-	TRBJ2-7	TRBV10-3	CAISDFDTPMTYEQYF
-	TRBJ2-1	TRBV6-2/TRBV6-3	CASIHGYYNEQFF
TRBD1	TRBJ2-5	TRBV5-4	CASSGQGRGETQYF
TRBD2	TRBJ2-1	TRBV7-2	CARSSSGTNYNEQFF
-	TRBJ1-5	TRBV5-5	CASSPRTESNQPQHF
-	TRBJ1-5	TRBV4-1	CASSQEGRARNRPQHF
-	TRBJ1-5	TRBV5-1	CASSLDGGRTNQPQHF
TRBD2	TRBJ2-1	TRBV12-3/TRBV12-4	CASSPSGRANEQFF
TRBD1	TRBJ2-2	TRBV6-1	CASDRGLAGELFF
-	TRBJ1-1	TRBV12-3/TRBV12-4	CASSFELFLPEAFF